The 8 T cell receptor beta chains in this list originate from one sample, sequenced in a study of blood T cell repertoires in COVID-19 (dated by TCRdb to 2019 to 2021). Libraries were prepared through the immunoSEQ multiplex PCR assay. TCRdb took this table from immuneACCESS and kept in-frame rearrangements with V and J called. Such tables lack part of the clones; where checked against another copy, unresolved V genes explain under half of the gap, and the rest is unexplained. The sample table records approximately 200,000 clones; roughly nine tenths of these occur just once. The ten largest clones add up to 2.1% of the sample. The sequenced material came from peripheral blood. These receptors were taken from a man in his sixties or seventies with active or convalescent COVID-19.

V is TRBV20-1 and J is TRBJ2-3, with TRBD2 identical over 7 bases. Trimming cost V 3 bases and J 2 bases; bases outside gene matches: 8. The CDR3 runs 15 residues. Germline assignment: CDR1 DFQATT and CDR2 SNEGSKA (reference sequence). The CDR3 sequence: CSASSARLATDTQYF. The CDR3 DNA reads TGCAGTGCTAGTTCAGCGCGACTAGCCACAGATACGCAGTATTTT.

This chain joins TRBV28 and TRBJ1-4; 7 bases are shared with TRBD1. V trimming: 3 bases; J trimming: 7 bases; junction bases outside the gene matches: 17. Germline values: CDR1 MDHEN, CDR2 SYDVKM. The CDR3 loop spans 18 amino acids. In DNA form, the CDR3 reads TGTGCCAGCAGTTTGGGTTCCGCGGTAGGGGGCCGAAGTGAAAAACTGTTTTTT. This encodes CASSLGSAVGGRSEKLFF.

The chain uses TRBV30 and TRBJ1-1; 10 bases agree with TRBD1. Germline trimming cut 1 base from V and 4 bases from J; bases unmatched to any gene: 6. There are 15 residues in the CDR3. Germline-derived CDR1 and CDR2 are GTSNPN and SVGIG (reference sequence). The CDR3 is CAWSEDRGLSTEAFF. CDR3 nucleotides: TGTGCCTGGAGTGAAGACAGGGGGCTCTCCACTGAAGCTTTCTTT. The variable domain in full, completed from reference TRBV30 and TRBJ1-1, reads SQTIHQWPATLVQPVGSPLSLECTVEGTSNPNLYWYRQAAGRGLQLLFYSVGIGQISSEVPQNLSASRPQDRQFILSSKKLLLSDSGFYLCAWSEDRGLSTEAFFGQGTRLTVV.

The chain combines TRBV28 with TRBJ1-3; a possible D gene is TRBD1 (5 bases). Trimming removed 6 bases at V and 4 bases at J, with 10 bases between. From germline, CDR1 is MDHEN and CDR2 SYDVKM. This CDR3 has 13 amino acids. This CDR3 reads CASSPGIGNTIYF. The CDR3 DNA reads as TGTGCCAGCAGCCCAGGGATCGGAAACACCATATATTTT.

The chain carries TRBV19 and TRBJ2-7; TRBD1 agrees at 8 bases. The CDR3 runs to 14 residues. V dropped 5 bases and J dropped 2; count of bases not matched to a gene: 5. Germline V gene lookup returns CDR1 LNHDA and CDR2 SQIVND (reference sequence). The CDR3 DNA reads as TGTGCCAGTAGTTTTCGGACAGGGCCCTACGAGCAGTACTTC. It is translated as CASSFRTGPYEQYF.

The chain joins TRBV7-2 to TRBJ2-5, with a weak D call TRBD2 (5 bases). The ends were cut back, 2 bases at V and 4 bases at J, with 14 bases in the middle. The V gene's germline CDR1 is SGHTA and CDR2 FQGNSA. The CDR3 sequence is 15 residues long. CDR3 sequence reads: CASSLSRAFRETQYF. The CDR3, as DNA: TGTGCCAGCAGCTTATCGCGGGCGTTCCGAGAGACCCAGTACTTC.

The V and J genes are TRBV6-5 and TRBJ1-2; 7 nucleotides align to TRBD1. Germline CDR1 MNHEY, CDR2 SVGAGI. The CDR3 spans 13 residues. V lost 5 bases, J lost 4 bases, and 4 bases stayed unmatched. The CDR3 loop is CASSPRTGYGYTF. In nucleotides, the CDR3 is TGTGCCAGCAGTCCGCGGACAGGCTATGGCTACACCTTC.

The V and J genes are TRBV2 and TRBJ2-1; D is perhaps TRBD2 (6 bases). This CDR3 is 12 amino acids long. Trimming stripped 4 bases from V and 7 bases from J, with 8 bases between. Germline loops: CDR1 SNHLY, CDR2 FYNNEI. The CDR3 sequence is CASSASGNEQFF. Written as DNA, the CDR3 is TGTGCCAGCAGTGCGAGCGGGAATGAGCAGTTCTTC.